Shown below are 29 T cell receptor beta chains from a single sample sequenced in a study of cytomegalovirus exposure and HLA in healthy donors. Data came from immunoSEQ multiplex PCR; TCRdb stores just in-frame clones and leaves some out. The table records approximately 160,000 clones, about 90% of them present only once. Material: PBMCs. The receptors were gathered from a woman between 18 and 29 years old in good health and CMV-seropositive.

The genes are TRBV5-4 and TRBJ2-7; D might be TRBD2 (6 bases). Trimming removed 2 bases at V and 2 bases at J, with 11 bases between. Per the germline V gene, CDR1 is SGHNT and CDR2 is YYREEE (reference sequence). The CDR3 covers 14 residues. Here the CDR3 DNA reads TGTGCCAGCAGCTTCGGGGAGGCGGCCTACGAGCAGTACTTC. Amino acid sequence: CASSFGEAAYEQYF.

In nucleotides, the CDR3 is TGTGCCACGACAGGGGGGACAGACAATTCACCCCTCCACTTT. Protein sequence: CATTGGTDNSPLHF. The gene calls are TRBV19 and TRBJ1-6; 9 bases map to TRBD1. Germline CDR1 LNHDA, CDR2 SQIVND (reference sequence). The CDR3 covers 14 residues. Trimming cost V 10 bases and J 7 bases; bases outside gene matches: 8.

The chain is built from TRBV7-9 and TRBJ2-5, with TRBD2 matching 11 bases. The CDR3 is made up of 19 amino acids. The V gene's germline CDR1 is SEHNR and CDR2 FQNEAQ (reference sequence). Losses at the gene ends were 3 bases for V and 10 bases for J; bases not matched to a gene: 22. The DNA of the CDR3 is TGTGCCAGCAGCTTCTACGGGGTTAGCGGGAGGGCCCCTCTCCAGAGCCAGTACTTC. The encoded protein is CASSFYGVSGRAPLQSQYF. Full variable domain (outside the CDR3, taken from reference TRBV7-9 and TRBJ2-5): DTGVSQNPRHKITKRGQNVTFRCDPISEHNRLYWYRQTLGQGPEFLTYFQNEAQLEKSRLLSDRFSAERPKGSFSTLEIQRTEQGDSAMYLCASSFYGVSGRAPLQSQYFGPGTRLLVL.

The rearrangement links TRBV19 to TRBJ1-4; D remains unclear. Trimming took 2 bases from V and 17 from J, leaving 12 bases between them. Per germline, CDR1 LNHDA and CDR2 SQIVND (reference sequence). CDR3 length: 11 residues. Here the CDR3 DNA reads TGTGCCAGTAGTATATATAGCCGGCTCTTTTTT. As protein: CASSIYSRLFF.

The chain uses TRBV5-1 and TRBJ2-1, with 9 bases aligning to TRBD2. Trimming cost V 6 bases and J 1 base; bases outside gene matches: 8. Germline lookup yields CDR1 SGHRS and CDR2 YFSETQ. The CDR3 spans 16 residues. The CDR3 coding sequence is TGCGCCAGCAAGGGCGTAGCGGGGGAATCCTACAATGAGCAGTTCTTC. It is translated as CASKGVAGESYNEQFF.

The V gene is TRBV5-4, the J gene TRBJ2-3; D is perhaps TRBD2 (6 bases). V shed 0 bases and J shed 0 bases, with 14 bases lying between them. CDR1 is SGHNT and CDR2 is YYREEE in the germline V gene (reference sequence). This CDR3 has 17 amino acids. DNA of the CDR3: TGTGCCAGCAGCTTGGCCATCGCCGGGACTAGCACAGATACGCAGTATTTT. Translation: CASSLAIAGTSTDTQYF.

The rearrangement links TRBV28 to TRBJ2-7; TRBD1 matches at 10 bases. The CDR3 is 15 residues long. J lost 2 bases, V lost 4 bases, and 5 bases had no gene match. Germline CDR1 reads MDHEN; CDR2 reads SYDVKM. The CDR3 sequence is CASSWSGQGTYEQYF. CDR3 in DNA: TGTGCCAGCAGTTGGTCGGGACAGGGGACCTACGAGCAGTACTTC.

In this sample, this clone turned up once. The chain carries TRBV6-4 and TRBJ2-7; D is ambiguous. Trimming cost V 5 bases and J 2 bases, with 13 bases left between them. The CDR3 is made up of 14 amino acids. CDR1 MRHNA and CDR2 SNTAGT come from the germline V gene. The CDR3 spells CASSHPRLTYEQYF. CDR3 in DNA: TGTGCCAGCAGTCATCCTAGATTAACCTACGAGCAGTACTTC.

The chain joins TRBV7-9 to TRBJ2-6, with 7 bases that match TRBD1. The length of the CDR3 is 16 residues. Germline lookup yields CDR1 SEHNR and CDR2 FQNEAQ (reference sequence). The J segment lost 6 bases and the V segment lost 5 bases, leaving 10 bases of the junction unmatched. As DNA, the CDR3 is TGTGCCAGCAGCCCATACGGACAGGCTGCGGCCAACGTCCTGACTTTC. Translating it yields CASSPYGQAAANVLTF. Full variable domain (rest looked up from reference TRBV7-9 and TRBJ2-6): DTGVSQNPRHKITKRGQNVTFRCDPISEHNRLYWYRQTLGQGPEFLTYFQNEAQLEKSRLLSDRFSAERPKGSFSTLEIQRTEQGDSAMYLCASSPYGQAAANVLTFGAGSRLTVL.

This clone was seen a handful of times. The CDR3 protein is CASSYSAGTSYEQYF. As DNA, the CDR3 is TGTGCCAGCAGTTACTCCGCGGGCACTTCCTACGAGCAGTACTTC. The chain couples TRBV6-5 to TRBJ2-7, with a weak D call TRBD2 (5 bases). The CDR3 runs to 15 residues. V lost 0 bases and J 1 base, leaving 10 bases between the germline ends. In germline, CDR1 is MNHEY, CDR2 SVGAGI.

Remarks on this clone: Mismatch with germline at one junction end may stem from a read error. This chain joins TRBV14 and TRBJ2-1, with 9 nucleotides matching TRBD2. The germline gives CDR1 SGHDN, CDR2 FVKESK. This CDR3 has 15 residues. The CDR3 here is CASSHLTSGYNEQFF. The CDR3 DNA is TGTGCCAGCAGCCACTTGACTAGCGGCTACAACGAGCAGTTCTTC.

The chain employs TRBV4-1 and TRBJ2-4, with TRBD2 identical over 12 bases. The CDR3 spans 17 residues. From germline, CDR1 is MGHRA and CDR2 YSYEKL. V was pared by 1 base and J by 7 bases, with 8 bases of the junction left unmatched. The CDR3 sequence: CASSQGHLAGGRNIQYF. The CDR3 coding sequence is TGCGCCAGCAGCCAAGGCCATCTAGCGGGGGGGCGGAACATTCAGTACTTC.

The CDR3 nucleotides read TGTGCCAGCAGCACGTCAGGGATGGGTGCAGATACGCAGTATTTT. It specifies CASSTSGMGADTQYF. The V and J genes are TRBV7-3 and TRBJ2-3; the D gene is possibly TRBD1 (5 bases). V dropped 5 bases and J dropped 4 bases, with 16 bases sitting between them. The CDR3 length is 15 residues. CDR1 is SGHTA, CDR2 FQGTGA, per germline. Drawing the rest from reference TRBV7-3 and TRBJ2-3, the complete variable domain is GAGVSQTPSNKVTEKGKYVELRCDPISGHTALYWYRQSLGQGPEFLIYFQGTGAADDSGLPNDRFFAVRPEGSVSTLKIQRTERGDSAVYLCASSTSGMGADTQYFGPGTRLTVL.

The chain combines TRBV4-1 with TRBJ2-2; 11 bases agree with TRBD2. The CDR3 has 16 amino acids. The V and J ends lost 4 bases and 4 bases, in that order; junction bases with no gene match: 5. Germline-derived CDR1 and CDR2 are MGHRA and YSYEKL. The CDR3 DNA reads as TGCGCCAGCAGCCCGACTAGCGGGGTTCGCACCGGGGAGCTGTTTTTT. Translated, it gives CASSPTSGVRTGELFF.

The chain recombines TRBV7-3 with TRBJ2-3; TRBD1 matches at 10 bases. Trimming removed 5 bases from V and 2 bases from J; junction bases left unmatched: 4. Germline values: CDR1 SGHTA, CDR2 FQGTGA. This CDR3 has 15 residues. CDR3 region: CASSHGTGATDTQYF. In nucleotides, the CDR3 is TGTGCCAGCAGCCACGGGACAGGGGCCACAGATACGCAGTATTTT.

This sequence joins TRBV15 and TRBJ2-2, with 7 bases fitting TRBD1. The CDR3 is made up of 12 amino acids. J lost 7 bases, V lost 6 bases, and 2 bases had no gene match. Looked up from germline, CDR1 is LNHNV and CDR2 is YYDKDF (reference sequence). The CDR3, as DNA: TGTGCCACCAGGACAGGGATCGGGGAGCTGTTTTTT. This gives the protein CATRTGIGELFF.

V is TRBV7-2 and J is TRBJ2-7; 7 bases are shared with TRBD1. Trimming cost V 6 bases and J 0 bases; bases outside gene matches: 8. Germline assignment: CDR1 SGHTA and CDR2 FQGNSA. This CDR3 spans 15 amino acids. The CDR3 nucleotides are TGTGCCAGCAGAGGGGGACAGCTTAGCTCCTACGAGCAGTACTTC. It encodes CASRGGQLSSYEQYF.

The chain has TRBV10-3 and TRBJ2-1; TRBD2 matches 11 bases. J lost 4 bases, V lost 4 bases, and 3 bases had no gene match. Germline V gene data show CDR1 as ENHRY and CDR2 as SYGVKD. This CDR3 contains 15 residues. CDR3 residues: CAISVTSGTYNEQFF. CDR3 coding DNA: TGTGCCATCAGTGTGACTAGCGGGACATACAATGAGCAGTTCTTC.

The J gene is TRBJ2-3, the V gene TRBV7-8, with 8 bases identical to TRBD2. CDR1 is SGHVS and CDR2 is FQNEAQ in the germline V gene. The length of the CDR3 is 17 residues. The V and J ends lost 2 bases and 0 bases, in that order; junction bases with no gene match: 7. The CDR3 loop is CASSLWSGGTSTDTQYF. In DNA form, the CDR3 reads TGTGCCAGCAGCTTATGGAGCGGGGGAACTAGCACAGATACGCAGTATTTT.

The chain recombines TRBV6-5 with TRBJ2-2, with D unclear. The germline V gene encodes CDR1 MNHEY and CDR2 SVGAGI. Trimming took 3 bases from V and 3 from J, leaving 5 bases between them. The CDR3 sequence is 13 residues long. The CDR3 loop is CASSYSHTGELFF. The DNA of the CDR3 is TGTGCCAGCAGTTATAGTCACACCGGGGAGCTGTTTTTT.

The chain carries TRBV6-1 and TRBJ2-1; 11 nucleotides align to TRBD2. This CDR3 has 15 residues. With V trimmed by 7 bases and J by 2 bases, 4 bases remained unmatched. CDR1 and CDR2 from the germline V gene are MNHNS and SASEGT. The DNA of the CDR3 is TGTGCCAGCACTCTAGCGGGGGGAACCTACAATGAGCAGTTCTTC. Amino acid sequence: CASTLAGGTYNEQFF.

This chain connects TRBV2 to TRBJ2-6; tentative D call: TRBD1 (6 bases). The germline V gene encodes CDR1 SNHLY and CDR2 FYNNEI. The CDR3 length is 17 residues. Trimming pared 6 bases from V and 0 bases from J, leaving 15 bases between. CDR3 region: CASRNRVRGSGANVLTF. DNA for the CDR3: TGTGCCAGCAGGAACAGGGTCAGGGGCTCTGGGGCCAACGTCCTGACTTTC.

The rearrangement joins TRBV5-4 to TRBJ2-7; TRBD1 matches at 10 bases. The CDR3 is 16 amino acids. Per the germline V gene, CDR1 is SGHNT and CDR2 is YYREEE (reference sequence). The ends lost 5 bases at V and 0 bases at J; junction bases unmatched: 8. The CDR3 bases are TGTGCCAGCAGTCACCCGGGACAGGGGAACTCCTACGAGCAGTACTTC. Protein: CASSHPGQGNSYEQYF. Using reference TRBV5-4 and TRBJ2-7 for the parts outside the CDR3, the full variable domain is ETGVTQSPTHLIKTRGQQVTLRCSSQSGHNTVSWYQQALGQGPQFIFQYYREEENGRGNFPPRFSGLQFPNYSSELNVNALELDDSALYLCASSHPGQGNSYEQYFGPGTRLTVT.

This rearrangement joins TRBV7-9 to TRBJ1-1; D is undetermined. Trimming took 3 bases from V and 1 from J, leaving 6 bases between them. This CDR3 spans 13 amino acids. Per the germline V gene, CDR1 is SEHNR and CDR2 is FQNEAQ (reference sequence). DNA of the CDR3: TGTGCCAGCAGCTTCGTAGAGAACACTGAAGCTTTCTTT. This sequence encodes CASSFVENTEAFF.

The V call is TRBV5-6, the J call TRBJ1-1; 7 nucleotides align to TRBD1. J lost 11 bases, V lost 0 bases, and 10 bases had no gene match. This CDR3 spans 14 amino acids. Germline V gene lookup returns CDR1 SGHDT and CDR2 YYEEEE. The CDR3 DNA reads as TGTGCCAGCAGCTTGGTCGAGGCACAGGGGTCGGCTTTCTTT. Translation gives CASSLVEAQGSAFF.

This clone occurred once. The rearrangement joins TRBV15 to TRBJ2-7; perhaps TRBD2 as D (5 bases). The CDR3 runs 15 residues. Trimming left V 2 bases short and J 3 bases short, with 14 bases between. CDR1 LNHNV and CDR2 YYDKDF come from the germline V gene (reference sequence). CDR3 residues: CATSRPGGRRYEQYF. The CDR3 bases are TGTGCCACCAGCAGACCTGGAGGCAGGCGCTACGAGCAGTACTTC. The variable domain in full, with the rest retrieved from reference TRBV15 and TRBJ2-7, is DAMVIQNPRYQVTQFGKPVTLSCSQTLNHNVMYWYQQKSSQAPKLLFHYYDKDFNNEADTPDNFQSRRPNTSFCFLDIRSPGLGDTAMYLCATSRPGGRRYEQYFGPGTRLTVT.

This chain joins TRBV5-1 and TRBJ2-5; 7 bases are a match to TRBD2. This CDR3 comprises 14 residues. J gave up 5 bases and V 7 bases, and 11 bases lay outside the gene matches. CDR1 SGHRS and CDR2 YFSETQ come from the germline V gene. CDR3: CASGIGGSSETQYF. The CDR3 nucleotides are TGCGCCAGCGGTATTGGCGGGAGCTCCGAGACCCAGTACTTC.

The rearrangement links TRBV18 to TRBJ2-1, with D possibly being TRBD1 (6 bases). This CDR3 has 14 amino acids. Deletions cut 3 bases from V and 7 bases from J, with 13 bases between. CDR1 and CDR2 (germline): KGHSH, LQKENI. The CDR3 is CASSPQTGRNEQFF. The DNA for the CDR3 is TGTGCCAGCTCACCTCAAACAGGGCGGAATGAGCAGTTCTTC.

This clone showed up just once. The chain combines TRBV28 with TRBJ1-2; TRBD1 aligns across 10 bases. CDR1 is MDHEN, CDR2 SYDVKM, per germline. The CDR3 is 17 residues long. J lost 2 bases, V lost 1 base, and 7 bases had no gene match. The CDR3 DNA is TGTGCCAGCAGTTTATTGTTGGGACAGGGGATAAACTATGGCTACACCTTC. It is translated as CASSLLLGQGINYGYTF.